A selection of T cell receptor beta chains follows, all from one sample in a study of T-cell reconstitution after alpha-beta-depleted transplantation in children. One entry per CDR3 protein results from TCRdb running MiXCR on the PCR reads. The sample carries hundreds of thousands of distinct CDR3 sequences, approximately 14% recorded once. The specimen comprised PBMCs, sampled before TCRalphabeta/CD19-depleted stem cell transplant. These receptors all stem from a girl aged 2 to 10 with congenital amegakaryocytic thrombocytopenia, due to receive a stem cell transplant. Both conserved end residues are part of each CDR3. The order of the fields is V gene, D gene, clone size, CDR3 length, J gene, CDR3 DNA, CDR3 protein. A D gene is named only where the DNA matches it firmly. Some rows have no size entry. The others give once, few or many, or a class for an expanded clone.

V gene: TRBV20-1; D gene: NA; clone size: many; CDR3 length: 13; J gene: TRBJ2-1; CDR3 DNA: TGCAGTGCTAGCGACAGCGGCGGGAATGAGCAGTTCTTC; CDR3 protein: CSASDSGGNEQFF
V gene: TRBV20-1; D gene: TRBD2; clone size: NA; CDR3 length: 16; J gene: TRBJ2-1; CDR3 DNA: TGCAGTGCTAGAGATCCTATCGCGGGAGATCTGGGTGAGCAGTTCTTC; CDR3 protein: CSARDPIAGDLGEQFF
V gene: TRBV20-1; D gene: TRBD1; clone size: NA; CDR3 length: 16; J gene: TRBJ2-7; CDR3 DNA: TGCAGTGCGGTCGGGACAGGTGTTGGGTTGAGCGACGAGCAGTACTTC; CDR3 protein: CSAVGTGVGLSDEQYF
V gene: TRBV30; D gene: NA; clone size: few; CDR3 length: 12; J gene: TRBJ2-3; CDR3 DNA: TGTGCCTGGAGTGTTGTTTCAGATACGCAGTATTTT; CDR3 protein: CAWSVVSDTQYF
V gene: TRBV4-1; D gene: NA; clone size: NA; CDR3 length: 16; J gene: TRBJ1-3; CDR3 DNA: TGCGCCAGCAGCCAGATCTGGACACTCTCTGGAAACACCATATATTTT; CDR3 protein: CASSQIWTLSGNTIYF
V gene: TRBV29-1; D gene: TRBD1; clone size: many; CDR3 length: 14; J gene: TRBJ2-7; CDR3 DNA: TGCAGCGTTGAATCGGACAGGGAGCACTACGAGCAGTACTTC; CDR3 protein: CSVESDREHYEQYF
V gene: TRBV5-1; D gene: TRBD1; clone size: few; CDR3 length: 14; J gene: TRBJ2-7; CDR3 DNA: TGCGCCAGCAGCTTGCTGGGACAGGGTGTCGAGCAGTACTTC; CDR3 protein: CASSLLGQGVEQYF
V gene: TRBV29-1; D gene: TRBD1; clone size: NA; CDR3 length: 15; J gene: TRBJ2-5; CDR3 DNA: TGCAGCGTTGAAGCCCCCGGACAGGTGATAGAGACCCAGTACTTC; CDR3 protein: CSVEAPGQVIETQYF
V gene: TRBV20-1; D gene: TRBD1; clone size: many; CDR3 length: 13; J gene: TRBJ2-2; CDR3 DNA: TGCAGTGCTAGAGGGGACAGCACCGGGGAGCTGTTTTTT; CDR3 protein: CSARGDSTGELFF
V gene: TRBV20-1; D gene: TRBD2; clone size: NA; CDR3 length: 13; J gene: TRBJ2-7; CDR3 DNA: TGCAGTGCAACCGGGACTAGGGCCTACGAGCAGTACTTC; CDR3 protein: CSATGTRAYEQYF
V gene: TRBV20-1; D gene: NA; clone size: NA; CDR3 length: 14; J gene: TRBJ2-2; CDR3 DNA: TGCAGTGGCCACTCCGACTACGGATCCGGGGAGCTGTTTTTT; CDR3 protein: CSGHSDYGSGELFF
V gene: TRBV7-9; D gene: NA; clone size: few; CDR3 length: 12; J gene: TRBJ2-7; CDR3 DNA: TGTGCCAGCGAGGGCCTCACCTACGAGCAGTACTTC; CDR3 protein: CASEGLTYEQYF